This passage covers 8 T cell receptor beta chains from one sample sequenced in a study of cytomegalovirus exposure and HLA in healthy donors. The PCR ran on 60 Vbeta and 13 Jbeta primers. The assay was immunoSEQ multiplex PCR, and TCRdb's table has in-frame clones only and misses some. The sample lists some 99,000 clones, under 80% occurring once. Specimen: PBMCs. The receptor set was obtained from a woman in her forties or fifties in good health and CMV-seropositive.

This rearrangement joins TRBV25-1 to TRBJ1-1, with D possibly TRBD1 on 6 matching bases. This CDR3 has 16 residues. The ends were cut back, 5 bases at V and 2 bases at J, with 18 bases in the middle. Germline loops: CDR1 MGHDK, CDR2 SYGVNS. The DNA of the CDR3 is TGTGCCAGCAGTCCTTCCCCCGGGACACCTAACACTGAAGCTTTCTTT. Translation: CASSPSPGTPNTEAFF.

The chain combines TRBV19 with TRBJ2-2, with a tentative D call TRBD2 (6 bases). Trimming left V 5 bases short and J 2 bases short, with 12 bases between. CDR1 LNHDA and CDR2 SQIVND come from the germline V gene (reference sequence). The CDR3 covers 15 residues. Here the CDR3 DNA reads TGTGCCAGTAGTGCGGACTACCGTAACACCGGGGAGCTGTTTTTT. Translation: CASSADYRNTGELFF.

This clone was recorded a few times. CDR3 region: CASRRQGDTEAFF. CDR3 in DNA: TGTGCCAGCAGGCGCCAGGGGGACACTGAAGCTTTCTTT. The chain links TRBV6-5 to TRBJ1-1, with 7 bases matching TRBD1. The CDR3 sequence is 13 residues long. Germline V gene lookup returns CDR1 MNHEY and CDR2 SVGAGI. V shed 6 bases and J 3 bases; nucleotides not matched to a gene: 4.

This clone was observed a handful of times. J is TRBJ2-5 and V is TRBV27; 11 nucleotides align to TRBD1. J gave up 4 bases and V 2 bases, and 3 bases lay outside the gene matches. CDR1 and CDR2 from the germline V gene are MNHEY and SMNVEV (reference sequence). The CDR3 is 15 amino acids. CDR3 region: CASSLGQGARETQYF. CDR3 bases: TGTGCCAGCAGTTTAGGACAGGGGGCGCGAGAGACCCAGTACTTC.

This clone was observed a single time. The V gene is TRBV9, the J gene TRBJ2-5; TRBD2 agrees at 10 bases. CDR1 SGDLS and CDR2 YYNGEE come from the germline V gene. The ends lost 0 bases at V and 2 bases at J; junction bases unmatched: 4. The CDR3 extends over 16 amino acids. The CDR3 nucleotides are TGTGCCAGCAGCGTAGGGCTAGCGGGGGAACAAGAGACCCAGTACTTC. Translated, it gives CASSVGLAGEQETQYF.

On this clone itself: Different DNA sequences within this sample yield the same CDR3. The V call is TRBV9, the J call TRBJ1-1; a weak D match, TRBD1 (6 bases). The germline V and J ends were trimmed by 3 bases and 4 bases, with 10 bases remaining between them. The CDR3 is 13 amino acids. CDR1 SGDLS and CDR2 YYNGEE come from the germline V gene. The CDR3 nucleotides are TGTGCCAGCAGCGAGGGGGGGGGCACTGAAGCTTTCTTT. It is translated as CASSEGGGTEAFF.

As to this clone: This CDR3 fails to terminate in the conserved phenylalanine or tryptophan, so it likely reflects a read error. The limits of the CDR3 on the DNA are not certain, so only TCRdb's listed CDR3 is given. This chain joins TRBV7-2 and TRBJ1-1; TRBD1 is the table's D call, not checked against the DNA. The CDR3 length is 10 residues, termini included. Germline V CDR1 and CDR2: SGHTA, FQGNSA. CDR3 sequence: CAIRTFGLLL.

Worth noting for this clone: At one boundary the junction diverges from the germline segment, which might be a read error. This rearrangement joins TRBV6-4 to TRBJ2-6; the match to TRBD1 covers 8 bases. This CDR3 is built from 16 residues. CDR1 and CDR2 from the germline V gene are MRHNA and SNTAGT. CDR3 sequence: CASSPTGASGANGLTF. DNA for the CDR3: TGTGCCAGCAGTCCGACAGGGGCAAGTGGGGCCAACGGCCTGACTTTC.